The clone carrying this T cell receptor (beta chain) has only a few counts. This record belongs to a study of a mutant IDH1 vaccine in newly diagnosed glioma. About the study: Beforehand, treatment had been radiotherapy, temozolomide, or both; the majority received both.

Profiled with immunoSEQ multiplex PCR; TCRdb holds only in-frame clones, not every one. The sample has tens of thousands of clones; 70% to 80% are singletons. As to time point: baseline, week 1 (first vaccination visit). The treatment: pre-vaccination baseline after standard-of-care therapy. Each of the donors came in with new WHO grade 3 or 4 astrocytomas that were IDH1-mutant and ATRX-lost. The CDR3 runs to 14 residues. The V and J ends lost 2 bases and 6 bases respectively, with 11 bases between them. Germline CDR1 and CDR2: MNHEY and SVGAGI. The sequencing here drew on PBMCs, taken from a glioma patient treated with radiotherapy, temozolomide or both. J is TRBJ2-1 and V is TRBV6-5; D gene ambiguous. The TCR was taken from a woman in her 40s with glioma. The CDR3 loop is CASSYATALNEQFF. As DNA, the CDR3 is TGTGCCAGCAGTTACGCCACGGCGCTCAATGAGCAGTTCTTC.